What follows are 15 T cell receptor beta chains derived from one specimen sequenced in a study of shared clonotypes between healthy human individuals. Repertoires were generated with immunoSEQ multiplex PCR, while TCRdb's copy carries only in-frame clones and drops some. The sample yields some 1,600,000 clones, roughly 98% seen once. The sequencing input was naive CD4+ T cells sorted from blood. As to subset: CD45RA+ positively selected. The origin of the receptors is a man aged 30-40 years in good health.

This rearrangement joins TRBV5-1 to TRBJ1-1; no clear D gene. Between the trimmed V and J ends, which lost 1 base and 1 base, there was a span of 8 bases. Germline V CDR1 and CDR2: SGHRS, YFSETQ. The CDR3 loop spans 14 amino acids. As DNA, the CDR3 is TGCGCCAGCAGCTTGACCCACACGAACACTGAAGCTTTCTTT. Protein sequence: CASSLTHTNTEAFF.

The J gene is TRBJ1-4, the V gene TRBV10-1; maybe TRBD1 (6 bases). V shed 2 bases and J shed 8 bases, with 15 bases lying between them. The CDR3 covers 15 residues. Germline V gene sequence: CDR1 WNHNN, CDR2 SYGVQD (reference sequence). The CDR3: CASSEINREAEKLFF. In nucleotides, the CDR3 is TGCGCCAGCAGTGAGATCAACAGGGAGGCCGAAAAACTGTTTTTT.

The CDR3 DNA sequence: TGTGCCAGCAGTCGCGGGAGGACCAACTCGAGGGAGCAGTACTTC. It codes for CASSRGRTNSREQYF. The V and J genes are TRBV6-6 and TRBJ2-7, with 8 positions matching TRBD2. V shed 5 bases and J 7 bases; nucleotides not matched to a gene: 13. Germline values: CDR1 MNHNY, CDR2 SVGAGI (reference sequence). The CDR3 runs 15 residues.

Only one count was recorded for this clone. The J gene is TRBJ2-7, the V gene TRBV7-8, with TRBD2 matching over 7 bases. There are 14 residues in the CDR3. With V trimmed by 5 bases and J by 4 bases, 8 bases remained unmatched. The V gene's germline CDR1 is SGHVS and CDR2 FQNEAQ. The CDR3 DNA follows: TGTGCCAGCAGCCCCCGACTAGCAGGGTACGAGCAGTACTTC. Its protein is CASSPRLAGYEQYF.

J is TRBJ2-3 and V is TRBV7-7; D is possibly TRBD2 (6 bases). The germline V gene encodes CDR1 SSHAT and CDR2 FNYEAQ (reference sequence). V lost 7 bases to trimming and J lost 1 base, with 18 bases between them. The CDR3 contains 16 residues. The CDR3 DNA sequence: TGTGCCAGCAACCCGGGAGATGAAGGGGGCACAGATACGCAGTATTTT. It encodes CASNPGDEGGTDTQYF.

CDR3 residues: CASRTEGSTEAFF. The DNA for the CDR3 is TGTGCCAGCAGGACGGAGGGAAGTACTGAAGCTTTCTTT. The V and J genes are TRBV2 and TRBJ1-1; no definite D call. This CDR3 region has 13 residues. Germline assignment: CDR1 SNHLY and CDR2 FYNNEI. Between the trimmed V and J ends, which lost 6 bases and 5 bases, there was a span of 13 bases. Complete variable domain (other parts from reference TRBV2 and TRBJ1-1): EPEVTQTPSHQVTQMGQEVILRCVPISNHLYFYWYRQILGQKVEFLVSFYNNEISEKSEIFDDQFSVERPDGSNFTLKIRSTKLEDSAMYFCASRTEGSTEAFFGQGTRLTVV.

The V and J genes are TRBV29-1 and TRBJ2-3; D ambiguous. Trimming pared 1 base from V and 8 bases from J, leaving 16 bases between. CDR3 length: 14 amino acids. Germline V CDR1 and CDR2: SQVTM, ANQGSEA. CDR3 residues: CSVEAGRAFGTQYF. The CDR3 DNA sequence: TGCAGCGTTGAAGCGGGCCGAGCATTTGGTACGCAGTATTTT.

This sequence joins TRBV9 and TRBJ1-4; tentatively, D is TRBD1 (6 bases). CDR1 is SGDLS and CDR2 is YYNGEE in the germline V gene. Trimming took 0 bases from V and 13 from J, leaving 19 bases between them. This CDR3 contains 15 residues. The chain's CDR3 is CASSVEGVERDILFF. The CDR3 coding sequence is TGTGCCAGCAGCGTAGAGGGGGTCGAACGGGATATACTGTTTTTT.

V is TRBV19 and J is TRBJ2-7, with D perhaps matching TRBD1 or TRBD2 (6 bases each). CDR3 length: 13 amino acids. V gave up 1 base and J gave up 6 bases, with 10 bases separating them. Per germline, CDR1 LNHDA and CDR2 SQIVND (reference sequence). CDR3 DNA sequence: TGTGCCAGTAGTATAGGGGGGGCCGGCGAGCAGTACTTC. It is translated as CASSIGGAGEQYF.

For the CDR3, the DNA is TGTGCCAGTAGTACCCGAATTGGCGGGATTGGCACAGATACGCAGTATTTT. Translating gives CASSTRIGGIGTDTQYF. This chain connects TRBV19 to TRBJ2-3; weak D call: TRBD2 (6 bases). The length of the CDR3 is 17 residues. CDR1 is LNHDA, CDR2 SQIVND, per germline (reference sequence). With 4 bases removed from V and 1 base from J, the gap between germline ends came to 18 bases.

This rearrangement joins TRBV25-1 to TRBJ2-7; 12 bases agree with TRBD2. J gave up 2 bases and V 1 base, and 9 bases lay outside the gene matches. The germline V gene has CDR1 MGHDK and CDR2 SYGVNS. CDR3 length equals 18 residues. CDR3 region: CASSEWRLAGGSPYEQYF. CDR3 bases: TGTGCCAGCAGTGAATGGCGTCTAGCGGGAGGGTCCCCCTACGAGCAGTACTTC.

This rearrangement joins TRBV20-1 to TRBJ2-3; D is undetermined. V lost 4 bases, J lost 4 bases, and 6 bases lay in between. This CDR3 contains 11 residues. From germline, CDR1 is DFQATT and CDR2 SNEGSKA (reference sequence). The CDR3 region is CSAKVADTQYF. The DNA of the CDR3 is TGCAGTGCTAAAGTCGCAGATACGCAGTATTTT.

The chain couples TRBV9 to TRBJ2-4; D tentatively fits TRBD1 or TRBD2 (5 bases each). Germline V gene data show CDR1 as SGDLS and CDR2 as YYNGEE. The CDR3 is made up of 16 amino acids. V gave up 4 bases and J gave up 3 bases, with 17 bases separating them. The CDR3 protein is CASSFRRGAGKNIQYF. Written as DNA, the CDR3 is TGTGCCAGCAGCTTCCGCCGAGGGGCTGGCAAAAACATTCAGTACTTC. The full variable domain, in which reference TRBV9 and TRBJ2-4 provide the parts outside the CDR3, is DSGVTQTPKHLITATGQRVTLRCSPRSGDLSVYWYQQSLDQGLQFLIQYYNGEERAKGNILERFSAQQFPDLHSELNLSSLELGDSALYFCASSFRRGAGKNIQYFGAGTRLSVL.

The chain couples TRBV4-3 to TRBJ1-4; D gene unclear. Germline V gene lookup returns CDR1 LGHNA and CDR2 YSLEER. Trimming took 0 bases from V and 8 from J, leaving 13 bases between them. This CDR3 comprises 15 residues. Here the CDR3 reads CASSQDLVREEKLFF. In DNA, the CDR3 is TGCGCCAGCAGCCAAGATCTTGTGAGGGAAGAAAAACTGTTTTTT.

The V gene is TRBV7-9, the J gene TRBJ1-2; D ambiguous. Germline V lookup: CDR1 SEHNR, CDR2 FQNEAQ (reference sequence). The CDR3 has 14 residues. V dropped 2 bases and J dropped 8 bases, with 15 bases sitting between them. The CDR3 region is CASSLSTRLQGYTF. CDR3 DNA: TGTGCCAGCAGCTTATCGACGAGGTTACAGGGCTACACCTTC.